The rows below give T cell receptor beta chains drawn from one sample of a study of spatial heterogeneity in lung cancer. MiXCR, applied by TCRdb to the 5' RACE reads, yields one record per CDR3 protein. The sample lists roughly 110,000 distinct CDR3 sequences, less than 14% occurring once. The sequenced sample was PBMCs, obtained at follow-up. The origin of the receptors is a female donor with early-stage non-small cell lung cancer. Both conserved end residues are part of each CDR3. D genes are given only for firm matches. Expanded clones get a size class; other rows say once, few or many, or leave the size out.

CDR3nt,CDR3aa,v_gene,j_gene,d_gene,abundance
TGTGCCACCGCGGGACAGGGGGCTCACCACGAGCAGTACTTC,CATAGQGAHHEQYF,TRBV10-3,TRBJ2-7,TRBD1,few
TGTGCCAGCGCCGGGACCGGCCGCGGGGAGACCCAGTACTTC,CASAGTGRGETQYF,TRBV12-3/TRBV12-4,TRBJ2-5,-,-
TGTGCCAGCAGCTTAAATTCGGCGGGGGACACCGGGGAGCTGTTTTTT,CASSLNSAGDTGELFF,TRBV13,TRBJ2-2,TRBD2,many
TGTGCCAGCAGTTTATCGGGGGTGGCATCCTACGAGCAGTACTTC,CASSLSGVASYEQYF,TRBV28,TRBJ2-7,-,-
TGTGCCAGCATACCGACGGGCGGGACCGGGGAGCTGTTTTTT,CASIPTGGTGELFF,TRBV7-8,TRBJ2-2,-,few
TGTGCCAGCAGTTACCTAGCGGGGAGCACAGATACGCAGTATTTT,CASSYLAGSTDTQYF,TRBV6-6,TRBJ2-3,TRBD2,-
TGTGCCAGCAGCTACAGTGGACAGTCTGGAAACACCATATATTTT,CASSYSGQSGNTIYF,TRBV5-5,TRBJ1-3,-,few
TGTGCCAGCAGTGTATCGGGACTAGCGGTTGAGCAGTTCTTC,CASSVSGLAVEQFF,TRBV6-1,TRBJ2-1,TRBD2,-
TGCGCCAGCAGCGCGGGACTAGGGGTGAACACCGGGGAGCTGTTTTTT,CASSAGLGVNTGELFF,TRBV5-1,TRBJ2-2,TRBD2,few
TGTGCCAGCAGGTTATGGGGTCAATGGGACAGGGGAACTGAAGCTTTCTTT,CASRLWGQWDRGTEAFF,TRBV12-3/TRBV12-4,TRBJ1-1,TRBD1,many
TGTGCCAGCAGCTTAACCACGGAGACCCAGTACTTC,CASSLTTETQYF,TRBV7-9,TRBJ2-5,-,-
TGTGCCAGCAACCCCCAGGGGTCCACTGAAGCTTTCTTT,CASNPQGSTEAFF,TRBV27,TRBJ1-1,-,many
TGTGCCAGCAGCCCCGAACTAGCGGGGGACTACGAGCAGTACTTC,CASSPELAGDYEQYF,TRBV11-1,TRBJ2-7,TRBD2,-
TGTGCCACCAGTGACCGGAACCTGGACAGATCTGGAACCGGGGAGCTGTTTTTT,CATSDRNLDRSGTGELFF,TRBV24-1,TRBJ2-2,-,many
TGTGCCAGCAGTTACCCTAGCGGGAGGGCCGCAGATACGCAGTATTTT,CASSYPSGRAADTQYF,TRBV6-6,TRBJ2-3,TRBD2,-
TGCAGCGTTGAGAGCCAGACAAGAGGGAAACTGTTTTTT,CSVESQTRGKLFF,TRBV29-1,TRBJ1-4,-,many
TGTGCCAGTAGTATAGCCCTCCGAGCGATCGACTATGGCTACACCTTC,CASSIALRAIDYGYTF,TRBV19,TRBJ1-2,-,few
TGTGCCAGCATCCTTGGACAGGGTGTGAATCAGCCCCAGCATTTT,CASILGQGVNQPQHF,TRBV12-3/TRBV12-4,TRBJ1-5,TRBD1,many
TGTGCCAGCAGCGACACTCGGACAGCCTACAATGAGCAGTTCTTC,CASSDTRTAYNEQFF,TRBV2,TRBJ2-1,-,-
TGCAGCGTTGAGCGGAACGAGGGCACTGAAGCTTTCTTT,CSVERNEGTEAFF,TRBV29-1,TRBJ1-1,-,few
TGCGCCAGCAGCCCCCAATCGGCCCGCCAGGTAGCTTTCTTT,CASSPQSARQVAFF,TRBV5-1,TRBJ1-1,-,many
TGCGCCAGCAGACTAGACTATGACACTGAAGCTTTCTTT,CASRLDYDTEAFF,TRBV10-1,TRBJ1-1,-,few
TGTGCCAGCAGCAAACAGGGAAGTGGAAAAGAAAAACTGTTTTTT,CASSKQGSGKEKLFF,TRBV7-9,TRBJ1-4,-,few